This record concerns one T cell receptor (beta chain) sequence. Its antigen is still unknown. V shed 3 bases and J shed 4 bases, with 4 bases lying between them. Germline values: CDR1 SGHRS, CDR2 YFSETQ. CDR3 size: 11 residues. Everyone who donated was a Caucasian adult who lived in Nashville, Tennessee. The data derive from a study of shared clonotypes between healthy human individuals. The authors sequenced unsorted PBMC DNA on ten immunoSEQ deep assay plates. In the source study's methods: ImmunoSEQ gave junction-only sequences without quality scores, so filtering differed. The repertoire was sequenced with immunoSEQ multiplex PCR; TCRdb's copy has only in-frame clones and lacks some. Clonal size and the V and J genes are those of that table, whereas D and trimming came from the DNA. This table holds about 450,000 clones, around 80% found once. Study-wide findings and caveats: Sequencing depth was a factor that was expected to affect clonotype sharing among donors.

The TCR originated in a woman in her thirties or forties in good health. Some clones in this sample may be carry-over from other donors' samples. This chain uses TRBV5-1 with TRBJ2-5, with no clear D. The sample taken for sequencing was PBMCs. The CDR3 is CASSSGETQYF. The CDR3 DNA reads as TGCGCCAGCAGCTCTGGAGAGACCCAGTACTTC.